Shown below are 30 T cell receptor beta chains from a single sample sequenced in a study of blood T cell repertoires in COVID-19. Assay used: immunoSEQ multiplex PCR; TCRdb lists only in-frame clones, some missing. This sample has some 430,000 clones; about 92% occur once, and the top ten carry about 0.63%. The sequenced material came from PBMCs or T cells enriched from blood (not recorded which). The source of these receptors is a man aged 18 to 35 who had recovered from COVID-19.

V usage is TRBV19 and J usage is TRBJ1-2; weak D call: TRBD1 (5 bases). Germline V gene sequence: CDR1 LNHDA, CDR2 SQIVND (reference sequence). The CDR3 contains 14 residues. Trimming pared 5 bases from V and 3 bases from J, leaving 13 bases between. The CDR3 sequence is CASSAHGAYYGYTF. The CDR3 nucleotides are TGTGCCAGTAGTGCACATGGGGCCTACTATGGCTACACCTTC.

The V gene is TRBV15, the J gene TRBJ2-7; TRBD1 matches at 9 bases. V was pared by 8 bases and J by 5 bases, with 7 bases of the junction left unmatched. Germline V gene data show CDR1 as LNHNV and CDR2 as YYDKDF (reference sequence). The CDR3 totals 13 residues. In DNA, the CDR3 is TGTGCCACCGGGCGGAGACAGGGGGACGAGCAGTACTTC. This translates into CATGRRQGDEQYF.

V is TRBV25-1 and J is TRBJ1-1; D is perhaps TRBD1 (5 bases). Germline lookup yields CDR1 MGHDK and CDR2 SYGVNS. V shed 2 bases and J shed 6 bases, with 10 bases lying between them. This CDR3 is 13 amino acids long. The CDR3 nucleotides read TGTGCCAGCAGTGAACAGGGAATTTCTGAAGCTTTCTTT. It specifies CASSEQGISEAFF.

The chain couples TRBV9 to TRBJ2-1, with 7 nucleotides matching TRBD2. This CDR3 spans 13 amino acids. CDR1 is SGDLS, CDR2 YYNGEE, per germline. The J segment lost 10 bases and the V segment lost 0 bases, leaving 4 bases of the junction unmatched. CDR3 DNA: TGTGCCAGCAGCGTAGGTCTGGGGGGGGAGCAGTTCTTC. It translates to CASSVGLGGEQFF.

The chain employs TRBV11-2 and TRBJ2-1, with 9 positions matching TRBD1. This CDR3 region has 14 residues. Germline V gives CDR1 SGHAT, CDR2 FQNNGV. With V trimmed by 5 bases and J by 10 bases, 9 bases remained unmatched. This chain's CDR3 is CASSQIDTGGEQFF. The CDR3 DNA reads as TGTGCCAGCAGCCAGATCGACACAGGGGGCGAGCAGTTCTTC.

This chain uses TRBV5-1 with TRBJ2-2; a possible D gene is TRBD1 (5 bases). V dropped 0 bases and J dropped 6 bases, with 15 bases sitting between them. The CDR3 runs to 16 residues. Germline V gene data show CDR1 as SGHRS and CDR2 as YFSETQ. CDR3 bases: TGCGCCAGCAGCTTGGCAGGGCTTACAGTAGCCGGGGAGCTGTTTTTT. Amino acid sequence: CASSLAGLTVAGELFF.

This chain links TRBV7-2 with TRBJ2-7, with 9 positions matching TRBD2. J gave up 1 base and V 5 bases, and 3 bases lay outside the gene matches. CDR1 is SGHTA and CDR2 is FQGNSA in the germline V gene. The CDR3 totals 14 residues. CDR3 DNA: TGTGCCAGCAGCGCGACTAGCGGATCCTACGAGCAGTACTTC. This translates into CASSATSGSYEQYF.

This chain connects TRBV14 to TRBJ1-1; D not certain. Germline CDR1 and CDR2: SGHDN and FVKESK. Trimming removed 5 bases at V and 4 bases at J, with 14 bases between. The CDR3 sequence is 14 residues long. The CDR3 loop is CASSLKWGGTEAFF. The CDR3 DNA reads TGTGCCAGCAGCTTAAAATGGGGAGGCACTGAAGCTTTCTTT.

V is TRBV5-1 and J is TRBJ1-2; no clear D gene. In germline, CDR1 is SGHRS, CDR2 YFSETQ. The CDR3 has 13 amino acids. Trimming shortened V by 4 bases and J by 1 base, and 8 bases separated the two germline ends. For the CDR3, the DNA is TGCGCCAGCAGCACCGGTAGTAACTATGGCTACACCTTC. Its protein is CASSTGSNYGYTF.

The chain carries TRBV5-1 and TRBJ1-2, with 11 positions matching TRBD1. CDR1 SGHRS and CDR2 YFSETQ come from the germline V gene. The CDR3 is made up of 14 amino acids. Trimming removed 6 bases from V and 5 bases from J; junction bases left unmatched: 6. The CDR3 loop reads CASTSGQGAYGYTF. CDR3 nucleotides: TGCGCCAGCACCTCAGGACAGGGGGCTTATGGCTACACCTTC.

J is TRBJ2-7 and V is TRBV27, with TRBD1 matching 9 bases. This CDR3 spans 16 amino acids. Germline loops: CDR1 MNHEY, CDR2 SMNVEV (reference sequence). J was trimmed by 5 bases and V by 5 bases; bases with no gene match: 13. CDR3 residues: CASSPLPGTGRHEQYF. For the CDR3, the DNA is TGTGCCAGCAGTCCCCTACCCGGGACAGGGAGGCACGAGCAGTACTTC.

This clone came up many times. The chain links TRBV14 to TRBJ1-2, with D hard to call. Germline-derived CDR1 and CDR2 are SGHDN and FVKESK. Trimming took 1 base from V and 4 from J, leaving 7 bases between them. This CDR3 contains 13 residues. The CDR3 reads CASSQGGGYGYTF. The CDR3 nucleotides read TGTGCCAGCAGCCAAGGGGGAGGCTATGGCTACACCTTC.

This chain joins TRBV4-1 and TRBJ1-3; D gene ambiguous. This CDR3 has 15 amino acids. From germline, CDR1 is MGHRA and CDR2 YSYEKL. The ends were cut back, 5 bases at V and 0 bases at J, with 11 bases in the middle. CDR3 protein: CASSSPRGSGNTIYF. The CDR3 nucleotides read TGCGCCAGCAGCTCCCCCCGGGGCTCTGGAAACACCATATATTTT.

CDR3 coding DNA: TGTGCCAGCAGTTTAACAGGGGGCATTGAAAAACTGTTTTTT. Translating it yields CASSLTGGIEKLFF. V usage is TRBV28 and J usage is TRBJ1-4, with 9 nucleotides matching TRBD1. Germline V gene sequence: CDR1 MDHEN, CDR2 SYDVKM. This CDR3 has 14 residues. The V gene end was trimmed by 2 bases and the J gene end by 7 bases; junction bases not matched to a gene: 2.

The genes are TRBV28 and TRBJ1-5; no firm D call. Per germline, CDR1 MDHEN and CDR2 SYDVKM. The CDR3 covers 10 residues. Trimming removed 9 bases at V and 5 bases at J, with 5 bases between. The CDR3 region is CASNDQPQHF. CDR3 coding DNA: TGTGCCAGTAATGATCAGCCCCAGCATTTT.

The rearrangement links TRBV7-3 to TRBJ1-2; 7 bases line up with TRBD1. The CDR3 has 12 residues. V lost 9 bases to trimming and J lost 3 bases; unmatched junction nucleotides: 4. Germline V gene lookup returns CDR1 SGHTA and CDR2 FQGTGA. CDR3 region: CASGTAHYGYTF. The CDR3 DNA follows: TGTGCCAGTGGGACAGCGCACTATGGCTACACCTTC.

The chain combines TRBV5-1 with TRBJ1-6; D is undetermined. CDR1 is SGHRS, CDR2 YFSETQ, per germline. The CDR3 consists of 14 residues. Trimming pared 4 bases from V and 5 bases from J, leaving 10 bases between. CDR3 protein: CASSRGGNNSPLHF. The CDR3 bases are TGCGCCAGCAGCCGAGGCGGAAATAATTCACCCCTCCACTTT.

The chain carries TRBV19 and TRBJ1-2, with D hard to call. The CDR3 is 12 residues long. Germline V CDR1 and CDR2: LNHDA, SQIVND (reference sequence). The ends were cut back, 6 bases at V and 8 bases at J, with 13 bases in the middle. CDR3 DNA: TGTGCCAGTAGCCCAGGAACCATAGGCTACACCTTC. Translated, it gives CASSPGTIGYTF.

This chain uses TRBV5-4 with TRBJ1-1, with D possibly matching TRBD1 (5 bases). The V and J ends lost 4 bases and 1 base respectively, with 14 bases between them. CDR1 and CDR2 (germline): SGHNT, YYREEE (reference sequence). The CDR3 extends over 15 amino acids. CDR3: CASSQAGYRNTEAFF. DNA for the CDR3: TGTGCCAGCAGCCAGGCAGGGTATCGGAACACTGAAGCTTTCTTT.

This chain links TRBV3-1 (or the pseudogene TRBV3-2) with TRBJ1-1, with a possible D match to TRBD1 (5 bases). The CDR3 length is 15 residues. V was trimmed by 4 bases and J by 5 bases, leaving 17 bases between them. CDR1 LGHDT and CDR2 YNNKEL come from the germline V gene (reference sequence). In nucleotides, the CDR3 is TGTGCCAGCAGCCCCCGGGGACGGGAGTCGACTGAAGCTTTCTTT. Its translation: CASSPRGRESTEAFF.

The chain carries TRBV2 and TRBJ2-1; possibly TRBD2 for D (7 bases). The CDR3 totals 13 residues. Germline assignment: CDR1 SNHLY and CDR2 FYNNEI. The V end was cut by 6 bases, the J end by 8 bases, with 14 bases between. The CDR3, as DNA: TGTGCCAGCAGAGGGGGGGCTCCCCATGAGCAGTTCTTC. This codes for CASRGGAPHEQFF.

The rearrangement joins TRBV28 to TRBJ2-5; possibly TRBD2 for D (6 bases). Per germline, CDR1 MDHEN and CDR2 SYDVKM. The CDR3 contains 13 residues. The V gene lost 5 bases and the J gene lost 4 bases, with 11 bases spanning the gap. The CDR3 DNA reads TGTGCCAGCAGTCCACTCGGGGGAGAGACCCAGTACTTC. It translates to CASSPLGGETQYF.

V is TRBV21-1 and J is TRBJ1-1; TRBD1 is taken as the D call from the table, unchecked against the DNA. TRBV21-1 is flagged as a pseudogene. The CDR3 runs to 14 residues. CDR3 DNA: TGTGCCAGCAGGTCGCAGGGTAGTGGGACTGAAGCTTTCTTT. Protein sequence: CASRSQGSGTEAFF.

The chain couples TRBV24-1 to TRBJ2-2; 7 bases are a match to TRBD1. V lost 8 bases, J lost 4 bases, and 18 bases stayed unmatched. The germline CDR1 and CDR2 sequences are KGHDR and SFDVKD. The CDR3 sequence is 18 residues long. The CDR3 nucleotides read TGTGCCACCAAGCGAAAGACAGGGCAACCTGTGGGCACCGGGGAGCTGTTTTTT. Protein: CATKRKTGQPVGTGELFF.

V usage is TRBV7-2 and J usage is TRBJ2-2; TRBD2 aligns across 10 bases. J gave up 6 bases and V 7 bases, and 17 bases lay outside the gene matches. Germline V gene data show CDR1 as SGHTA and CDR2 as FQGNSA. CDR3 length: 18 amino acids. CDR3 in DNA: TGTGCCAGCACCAAGAGGGCTAGCGGGGGAAGGCTTGCCGGGGAGCTGTTTTTT. Translation: CASTKRASGGRLAGELFF.

CDR3 DNA: TGTGCCAGCAGCGTAGTAGACGGGACTGAAGCTTTCTTT. It encodes CASSVVDGTEAFF. This chain uses TRBV9 with TRBJ1-1; D not certain. Trimming took off 0 bases at V and 5 bases at J, with 8 bases between the two ends. The CDR3 is made up of 13 amino acids. Germline V gives CDR1 SGDLS, CDR2 YYNGEE.

The gene calls are TRBV14 and TRBJ2-6, with D uncertain. Per germline, CDR1 SGHDN and CDR2 FVKESK. This CDR3 is built from 16 residues. Trimming cost V 2 bases and J 3 bases, with 11 bases left between them. CDR3 nucleotides: TGTGCCAGCAGCCAAAACCCCTACGGTGGGGCCAACGTCCTGACTTTC. Its translation: CASSQNPYGGANVLTF. Full variable domain (rest looked up from reference TRBV14 and TRBJ2-6): EAGVTQFPSHSVIEKGQTVTLRCDPISGHDNLYWYRRVMGKEIKFLLHFVKESKQDESGMPNNRFLAERTGGTYSTLKVQPAELEDSGVYFCASSQNPYGGANVLTFGAGSRLTVL.

The J gene is TRBJ1-5, the V gene TRBV2, with D perhaps matching TRBD1 (6 bases). The ends were cut back, 4 bases at V and 3 bases at J, with 16 bases in the middle. The CDR3 sequence is 16 residues long. From germline, CDR1 is SNHLY and CDR2 FYNNEI. The CDR3 nucleotides are TGTGCCAGCAGTGCGACGCGTACAGGGAACAATCAGCCCCAGCATTTT. It yields the protein CASSATRTGNNQPQHF.

In its sample, this clone was seen a few times. CDR3 DNA sequence: TGTGCCACCAGCAGTGGACGGGAGTATCTGGGAGATACGCAGTATTTT. Its translation: CATSSGREYLGDTQYF. The chain has TRBV15 and TRBJ2-3; D may be TRBD2 (6 bases). The CDR3 is made up of 16 amino acids. Germline CDR1 and CDR2: LNHNV and YYDKDF (reference sequence). The ends were cut back, 3 bases at V and 5 bases at J, with 18 bases in the middle.

The chain joins TRBV18 to TRBJ1-1; possible D gene TRBD1, 6 bases. Looked up from germline, CDR1 is KGHSH and CDR2 is LQKENI. V lost 2 bases to trimming and J lost 3 bases, with 13 bases between them. CDR3 length: 15 residues. CDR3 region: CASSPGAGADTEAFF. The CDR3 DNA follows: TGTGCCAGCTCACCAGGGGCAGGGGCGGACACTGAAGCTTTCTTT.